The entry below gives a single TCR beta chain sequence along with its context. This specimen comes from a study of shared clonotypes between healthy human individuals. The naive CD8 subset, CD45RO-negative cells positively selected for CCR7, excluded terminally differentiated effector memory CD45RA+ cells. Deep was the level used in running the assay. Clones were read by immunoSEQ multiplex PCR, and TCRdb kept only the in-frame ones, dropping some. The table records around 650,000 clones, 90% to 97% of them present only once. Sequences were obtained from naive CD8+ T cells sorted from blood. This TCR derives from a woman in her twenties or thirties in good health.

This CDR3 is CASSALPGNTEAFF. CDR3 DNA sequence: TGTGCCAGCAGTGCCCTACCGGGGAACACTGAAGCTTTCTTT. The V gene is TRBV2, the J gene TRBJ1-1; D not certain. With 4 bases removed from V and 1 base from J, the gap between germline ends came to 10 bases. From germline, CDR1 is SNHLY and CDR2 FYNNEI. This CDR3 spans 14 amino acids.